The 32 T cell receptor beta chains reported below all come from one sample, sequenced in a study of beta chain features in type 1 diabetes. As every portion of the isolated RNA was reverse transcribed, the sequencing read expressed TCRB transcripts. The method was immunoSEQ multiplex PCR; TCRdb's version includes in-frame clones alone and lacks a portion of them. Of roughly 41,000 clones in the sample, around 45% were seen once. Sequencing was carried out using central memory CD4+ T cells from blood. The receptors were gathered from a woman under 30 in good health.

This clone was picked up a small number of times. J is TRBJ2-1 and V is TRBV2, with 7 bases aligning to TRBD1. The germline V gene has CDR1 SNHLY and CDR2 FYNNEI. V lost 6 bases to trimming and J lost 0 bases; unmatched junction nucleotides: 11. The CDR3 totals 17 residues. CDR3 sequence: CASSMTGSRSSYNEQFF. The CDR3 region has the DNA TGTGCCAGCAGCATGACAGGGTCCCGGAGCTCCTACAATGAGCAGTTCTTC.

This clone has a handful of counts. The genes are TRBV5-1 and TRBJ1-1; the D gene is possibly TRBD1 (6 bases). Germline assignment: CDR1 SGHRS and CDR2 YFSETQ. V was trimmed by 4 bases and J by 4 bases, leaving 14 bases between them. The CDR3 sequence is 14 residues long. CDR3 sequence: CASSVQGSGTEAFF. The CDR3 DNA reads TGCGCCAGCAGCGTTCAGGGGTCGGGCACTGAAGCTTTCTTT.

CDR3 protein: CASSPGTGKNSPLHF. The CDR3 DNA sequence: TGCGCCAGCAGCCCCGGGACAGGGAAGAATTCACCCCTCCACTTT. The chain links TRBV10-2 to TRBJ1-6; 9 nucleotides line up with TRBD1. The germline CDR1 and CDR2 sequences are WSHSY and SAAADI. J gave up 7 bases and V 6 bases, and 7 bases lay outside the gene matches. This CDR3 has 15 residues.

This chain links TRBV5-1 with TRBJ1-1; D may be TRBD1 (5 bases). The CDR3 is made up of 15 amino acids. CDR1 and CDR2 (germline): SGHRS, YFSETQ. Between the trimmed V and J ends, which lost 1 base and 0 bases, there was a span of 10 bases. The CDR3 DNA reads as TGCGCCAGCAGCTTGCGGGGGGTGATGAACACTGAAGCTTTCTTT. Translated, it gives CASSLRGVMNTEAFF.

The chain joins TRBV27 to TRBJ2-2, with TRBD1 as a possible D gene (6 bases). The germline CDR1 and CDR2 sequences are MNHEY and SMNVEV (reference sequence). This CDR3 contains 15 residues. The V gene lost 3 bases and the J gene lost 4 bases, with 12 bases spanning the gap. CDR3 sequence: CASSFRPRGTGELFF. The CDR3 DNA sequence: TGTGCCAGCAGTTTCCGCCCCAGGGGCACCGGGGAGCTGTTTTTT.

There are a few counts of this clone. DNA of the CDR3: TGTGCCATCAAAAAAACAGGGTTGGACACTGAAGCTTTCTTT. Its protein product is CAIKKTGLDTEAFF. V gene TRBV10-3 combines with J gene TRBJ1-1; D is possibly TRBD1 (6 bases). Germline V gene data show CDR1 as ENHRY and CDR2 as SYGVKD. The CDR3 loop spans 14 amino acids. Between the trimmed V and J ends, which lost 7 bases and 3 bases, there was a span of 15 bases.

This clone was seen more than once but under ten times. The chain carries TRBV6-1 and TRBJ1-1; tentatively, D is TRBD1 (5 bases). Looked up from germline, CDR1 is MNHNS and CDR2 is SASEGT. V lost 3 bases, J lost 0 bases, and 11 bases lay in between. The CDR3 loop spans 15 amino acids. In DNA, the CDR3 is TGTGCCAGCAGTGAGGCGACAGACTTGAACACTGAAGCTTTCTTT. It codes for CASSEATDLNTEAFF.

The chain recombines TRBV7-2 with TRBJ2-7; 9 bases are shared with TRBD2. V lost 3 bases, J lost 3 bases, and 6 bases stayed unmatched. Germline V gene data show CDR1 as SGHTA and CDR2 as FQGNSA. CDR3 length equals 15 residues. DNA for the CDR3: TGTGCCAGCAGCTTGACGGGCGGGGGGGACTACGAGCAGTACTTC. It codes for CASSLTGGGDYEQYF.

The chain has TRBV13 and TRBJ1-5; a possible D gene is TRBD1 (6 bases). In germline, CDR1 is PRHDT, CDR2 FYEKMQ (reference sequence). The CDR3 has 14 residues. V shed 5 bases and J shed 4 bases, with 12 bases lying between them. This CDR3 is CASSKGGLNQPQHF. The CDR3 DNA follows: TGTGCCAGCAGCAAAGGGGGTCTAAATCAGCCCCAGCATTTT. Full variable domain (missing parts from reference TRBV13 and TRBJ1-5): AAGVIQSPRHLIKEKRETATLKCYPIPRHDTVYWYQQGPGQDPQFLISFYEKMQSDKGSIPDRFSAQQFSDYHSELNMSSLELGDSALYFCASSKGGLNQPQHFGDGTRLSIL.

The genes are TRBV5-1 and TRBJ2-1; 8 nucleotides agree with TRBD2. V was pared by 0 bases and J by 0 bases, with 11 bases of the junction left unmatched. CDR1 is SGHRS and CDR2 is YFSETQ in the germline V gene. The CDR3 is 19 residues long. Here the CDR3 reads CASSLAAGGEPSSYNEQFF. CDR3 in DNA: TGCGCCAGCAGCTTGGCCGCCGGGGGGGAGCCAAGCTCCTACAATGAGCAGTTCTTC. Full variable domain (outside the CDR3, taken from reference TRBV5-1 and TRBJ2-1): KAGVTQTPRYLIKTRGQQVTLSCSPISGHRSVSWYQQTPGQGLQFLFEYFSETQRNKGNFPGRFSGRQFSNSRSEMNVSTLELGDSALYLCASSLAAGGEPSSYNEQFFGPGTRLTVL.

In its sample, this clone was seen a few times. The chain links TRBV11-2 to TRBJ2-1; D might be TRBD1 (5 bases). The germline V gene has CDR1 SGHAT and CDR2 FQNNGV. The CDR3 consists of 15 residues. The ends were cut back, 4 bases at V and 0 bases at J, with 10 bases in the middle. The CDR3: CASSSTDSSYNEQFF. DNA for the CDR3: TGTGCCAGCAGCTCAACCGACAGCTCCTACAATGAGCAGTTCTTC.

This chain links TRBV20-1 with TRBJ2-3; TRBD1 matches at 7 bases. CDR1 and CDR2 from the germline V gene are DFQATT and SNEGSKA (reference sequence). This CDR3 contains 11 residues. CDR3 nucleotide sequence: TGCAGCAGCCCGACAGGGGATACGCAGTATTTT. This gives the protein CSSPTGDTQYF.

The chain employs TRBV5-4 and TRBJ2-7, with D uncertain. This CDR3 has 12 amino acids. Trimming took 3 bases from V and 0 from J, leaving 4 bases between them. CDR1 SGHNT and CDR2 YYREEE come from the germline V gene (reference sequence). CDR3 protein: CASSYLSYEQYF. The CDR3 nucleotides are TGTGCCAGCAGCTATCTCTCCTACGAGCAGTACTTC. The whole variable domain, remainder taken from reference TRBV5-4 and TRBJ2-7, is ETGVTQSPTHLIKTRGQQVTLRCSSQSGHNTVSWYQQALGQGPQFIFQYYREEENGRGNFPPRFSGLQFPNYSSELNVNALELDDSALYLCASSYLSYEQYFGPGTRLTVT.

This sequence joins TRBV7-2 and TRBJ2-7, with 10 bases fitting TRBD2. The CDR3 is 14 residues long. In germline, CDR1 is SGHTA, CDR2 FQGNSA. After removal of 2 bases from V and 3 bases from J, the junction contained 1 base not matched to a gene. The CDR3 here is CASSLSSGSYEQYF. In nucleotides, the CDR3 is TGTGCCAGCAGCTTATCTAGCGGGAGCTACGAGCAGTACTTC.

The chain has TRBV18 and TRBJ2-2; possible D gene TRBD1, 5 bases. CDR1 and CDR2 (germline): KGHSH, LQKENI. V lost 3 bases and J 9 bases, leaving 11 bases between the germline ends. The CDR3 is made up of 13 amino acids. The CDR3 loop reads CASSPRQPWELFF. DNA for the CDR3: TGTGCCAGCTCACCGAGACAGCCCTGGGAGCTGTTTTTT.

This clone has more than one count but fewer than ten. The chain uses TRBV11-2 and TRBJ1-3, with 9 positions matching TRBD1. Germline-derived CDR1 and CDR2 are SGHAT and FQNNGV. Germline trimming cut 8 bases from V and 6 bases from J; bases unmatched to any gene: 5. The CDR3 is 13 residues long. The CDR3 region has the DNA TGTGCCAGCGGCCGGGACAGGGTAAACACCATATATTTT. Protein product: CASGRDRVNTIYF.

CDR3 region: CASSSRPVAGSGGSYEQYF. The DNA for the CDR3 is TGTGCCAGCAGTTCTAGACCCGTCGCAGGCTCAGGAGGGTCCTACGAGCAGTACTTC. The chain combines TRBV27 with TRBJ2-7, with a weak D call TRBD2 (6 bases). The germline gives CDR1 MNHEY, CDR2 SMNVEV (reference sequence). There are 19 residues in the CDR3. V lost 4 bases and J lost 1, with 26 bases in between.

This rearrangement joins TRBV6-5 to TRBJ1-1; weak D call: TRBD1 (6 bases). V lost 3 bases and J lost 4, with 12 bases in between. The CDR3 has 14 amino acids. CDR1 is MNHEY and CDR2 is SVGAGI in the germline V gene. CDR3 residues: CASSYGTQVTEAFF. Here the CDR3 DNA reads TGTGCCAGCAGTTATGGGACACAAGTCACTGAAGCTTTCTTT.

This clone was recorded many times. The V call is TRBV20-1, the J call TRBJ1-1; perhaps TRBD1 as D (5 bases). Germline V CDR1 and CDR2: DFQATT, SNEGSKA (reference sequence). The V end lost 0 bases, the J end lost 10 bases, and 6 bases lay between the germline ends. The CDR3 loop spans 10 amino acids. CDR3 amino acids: CSAREGVAFF. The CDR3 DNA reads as TGCAGTGCTAGAGAAGGGGTAGCTTTCTTT.

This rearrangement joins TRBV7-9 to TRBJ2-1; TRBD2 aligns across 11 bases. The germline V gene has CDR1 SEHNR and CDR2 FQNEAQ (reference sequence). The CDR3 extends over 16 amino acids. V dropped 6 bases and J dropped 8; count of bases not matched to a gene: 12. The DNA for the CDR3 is TGTGCCAGCAGACATCTAGCGGGGGGAACGGGGGATGAGCAGTTCTTC. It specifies CASRHLAGGTGDEQFF.

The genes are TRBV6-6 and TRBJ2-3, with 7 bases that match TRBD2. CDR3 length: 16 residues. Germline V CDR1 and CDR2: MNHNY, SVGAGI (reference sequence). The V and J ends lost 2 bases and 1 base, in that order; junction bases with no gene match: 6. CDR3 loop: CASSYPTGGRTDTQYF. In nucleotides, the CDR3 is TGTGCCAGCAGTTACCCAACGGGGGGACGCACAGATACGCAGTATTTT.

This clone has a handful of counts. The CDR3: CASSFPGQGTSTF. For the CDR3, the DNA is TGTGCCAGCAGTTTCCCGGGACAGGGGACTTCCACCTTC. The chain employs TRBV6-5 and TRBJ1-2; TRBD1 matches 10 bases. Germline CDR1 MNHEY, CDR2 SVGAGI. The CDR3 covers 13 residues. V shed 4 bases, J shed 13 bases, and the junction held 9 bases outside the gene matches.

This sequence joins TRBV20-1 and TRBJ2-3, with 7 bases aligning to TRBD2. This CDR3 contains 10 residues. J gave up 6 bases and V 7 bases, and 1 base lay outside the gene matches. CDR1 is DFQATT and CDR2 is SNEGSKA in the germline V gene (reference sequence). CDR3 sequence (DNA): TGCAGTGTCGGGAGGGATACGCAGTATTTT. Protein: CSVGRDTQYF.

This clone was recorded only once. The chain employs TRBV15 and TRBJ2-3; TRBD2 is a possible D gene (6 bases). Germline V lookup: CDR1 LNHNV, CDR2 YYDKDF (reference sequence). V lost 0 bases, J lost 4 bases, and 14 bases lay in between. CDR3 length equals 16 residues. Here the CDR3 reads CATSRDLGGVADTQYF. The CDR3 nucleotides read TGTGCCACCAGCAGAGATTTGGGGGGAGTCGCAGATACGCAGTATTTT.

The CDR3 DNA follows: TGTGCCAGCAGTTTCAGGGGGCAAGGTCTCTACGAGCAGTACTTC. This sequence encodes CASSFRGQGLYEQYF. The V and J genes are TRBV6-1 and TRBJ2-7; 8 bases map to TRBD1. CDR1 is MNHNS, CDR2 SASEGT, per germline. The CDR3 length is 15 residues. The V segment lost 5 bases and the J segment 3 bases; nucleotides outside the gene matches: 9.

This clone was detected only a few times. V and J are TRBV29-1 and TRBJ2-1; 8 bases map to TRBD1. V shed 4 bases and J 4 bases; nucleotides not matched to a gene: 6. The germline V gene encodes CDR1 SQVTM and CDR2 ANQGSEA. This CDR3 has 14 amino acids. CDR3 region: CSVGKTGVYNEQFF. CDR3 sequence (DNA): TGCAGCGTTGGAAAGACAGGGGTTTACAATGAGCAGTTCTTC.

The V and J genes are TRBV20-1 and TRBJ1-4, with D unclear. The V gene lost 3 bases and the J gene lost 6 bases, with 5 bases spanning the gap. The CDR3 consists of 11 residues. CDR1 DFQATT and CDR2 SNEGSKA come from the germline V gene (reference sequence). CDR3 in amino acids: CSARRDEKLFF. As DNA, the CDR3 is TGCAGTGCTAGGCGGGATGAAAAACTGTTTTTT.

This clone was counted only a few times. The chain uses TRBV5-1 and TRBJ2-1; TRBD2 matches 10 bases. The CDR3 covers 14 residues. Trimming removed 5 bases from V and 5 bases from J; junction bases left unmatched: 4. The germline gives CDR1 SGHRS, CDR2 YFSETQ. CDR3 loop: CASSFTSGNNEQFF. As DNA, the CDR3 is TGCGCCAGCAGTTTCACTAGCGGGAACAATGAGCAGTTCTTC.

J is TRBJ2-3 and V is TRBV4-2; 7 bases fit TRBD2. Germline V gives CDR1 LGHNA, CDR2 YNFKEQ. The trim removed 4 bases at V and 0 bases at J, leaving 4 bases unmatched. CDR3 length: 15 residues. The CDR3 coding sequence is TGTGCCAGCAGCCGCCTAGCGGCTAGCACAGATACGCAGTATTTT. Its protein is CASSRLAASTDTQYF.

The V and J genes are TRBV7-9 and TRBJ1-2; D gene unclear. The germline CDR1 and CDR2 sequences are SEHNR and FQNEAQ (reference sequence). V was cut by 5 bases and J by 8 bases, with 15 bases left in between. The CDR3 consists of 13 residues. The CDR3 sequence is CASSISGRGGYTF. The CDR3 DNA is TGTGCCAGCAGCATATCCGGGAGAGGAGGCTACACCTTC.

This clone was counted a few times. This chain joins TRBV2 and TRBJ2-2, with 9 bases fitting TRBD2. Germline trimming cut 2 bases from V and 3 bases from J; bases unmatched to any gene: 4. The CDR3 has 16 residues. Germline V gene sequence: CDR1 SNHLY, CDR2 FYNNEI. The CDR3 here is CASSERRGGDTGELFF. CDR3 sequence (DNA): TGTGCCAGCAGTGAAAGGCGGGGGGGGGACACCGGGGAGCTGTTTTTT.

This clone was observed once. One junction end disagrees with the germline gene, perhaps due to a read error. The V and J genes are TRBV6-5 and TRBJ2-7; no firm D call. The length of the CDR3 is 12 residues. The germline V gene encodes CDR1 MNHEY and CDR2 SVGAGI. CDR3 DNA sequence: TGTGTCAGCAGTTCTGACATCTACGAGCAGTACTTC. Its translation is CVSSSDIYEQYF.